These T cell receptor beta chains were read from a single sample in a study of shared clonotypes between healthy human individuals. The protocol was immunoSEQ multiplex PCR, while the TCRdb copy is restricted to in-frame clones and leaves out a portion. The sample yields 2 million to 2.5 million clones, roughly 95% seen once. Sequencing was performed on naive CD4+ T cells sorted from blood. Source of these receptors: a young man in good health. The CDR3 runs from the conserved cysteine through the conserved F or W. D genes are given only for firm matches. Part of the rows lack a size; the others show once, few, many or a class for expanded clones.

clone_size | j_call | d_call | v_call | cdr3_aa | cdr3_nt
. | TRBJ2-1 | . | TRBV6-5 | CASSYSTFTTYNEQFF | TGTGCCAGCAGTTACTCGACATTCACCACCTACAATGAGCAGTTCTTC
. | TRBJ2-4 | . | TRBV7-9 | CASSLGRGDPKNIQYF | TGTGCCAGCAGCTTAGGTCGTGGGGACCCCAAAAACATTCAGTACTTC
. | TRBJ1-4 | . | TRBV7-9 | CASSVTNSVNEKLFF | TGTGCCAGCAGCGTAACGAACAGTGTCAATGAAAAACTGTTTTTT
. | TRBJ2-1 | TRBD1 | TRBV11-2 | CASSIPGQGYNEQFF | TGTGCCAGCAGCATACCGGGACAGGGGTACAATGAGCAGTTCTTC
. | TRBJ2-3 | . | TRBV5-1 | CASSHHRQAGNRGRERRTDTQYF | TGCGCCAGCAGCCACCACAGACAGGCGGGGAACAGGGGCCGCGAACGACGCACAGATACGCAGTATTTT
. | TRBJ2-3 | . | TRBV9 | CASSALRQETSDTQYF | TGTGCCAGCAGCGCCCTCCGACAGGAAACTTCAGATACGCAGTATTTT
once | TRBJ2-3 | TRBD1 | TRBV19 | CASRDSLSTDTQYF | TGTGCCAGCCGGGACAGCCTAAGCACAGATACGCAGTATTTT
. | TRBJ2-5 | TRBD2 | TRBV10-1 | CASSEGVAGPQETQYF | TGCGCCAGCAGTGAGGGGGTAGCGGGGCCCCAGGAGACCCAGTACTTC
few | TRBJ1-2 | . | TRBV5-1 | CASSFVGDGYTF | TGCGCCAGCAGCTTTGTTGGGGATGGCTACACCTTC
. | TRBJ1-1 | . | TRBV6-1 | CASRVGENTEAFF | TGTGCCAGCCGGGTGGGGGAGAACACTGAAGCTTTCTTT
. | TRBJ2-2 | . | TRBV29-1 | CSVEALANTGELFF | TGCAGCGTTGAAGCCCTAGCTAACACCGGGGAGCTGTTTTTT
. | TRBJ1-1 | TRBD1 | TRBV6-1 | CASTGQGLGNTEAFF | TGTGCCAGCACAGGACAGGGGCTAGGGAACACTGAAGCTTTCTTT